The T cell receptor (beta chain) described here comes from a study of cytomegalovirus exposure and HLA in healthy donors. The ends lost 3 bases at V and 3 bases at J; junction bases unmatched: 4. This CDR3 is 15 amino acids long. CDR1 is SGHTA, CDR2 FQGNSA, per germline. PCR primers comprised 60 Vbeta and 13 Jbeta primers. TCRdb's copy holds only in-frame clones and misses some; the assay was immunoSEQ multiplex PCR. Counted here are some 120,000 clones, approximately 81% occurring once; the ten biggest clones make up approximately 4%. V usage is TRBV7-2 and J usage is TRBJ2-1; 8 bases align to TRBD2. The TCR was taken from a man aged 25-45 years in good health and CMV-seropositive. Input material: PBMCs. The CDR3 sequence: CASSFGAGGYNEQFF. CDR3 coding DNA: TGTGCCAGCAGCTTCGGGGCGGGGGGCTACAATGAGCAGTTCTTC.